The 12 T cell receptor beta chains below come from one sample, sequenced in a study of blood T cell repertoires in COVID-19. Profiled with immunoSEQ multiplex PCR; TCRdb holds only in-frame clones, not every one. The sample holds approximately 110,000 clones, roughly nine tenths seen once. The source material was peripheral blood. These receptors originate from a woman of 80 years or more with acute or convalescent COVID-19.

The chain recombines TRBV2 with TRBJ1-2, with 10 bases aligning to TRBD1. The germline V gene has CDR1 SNHLY and CDR2 FYNNEI. CDR3 size: 16 residues. Trimming removed 6 bases from V and 0 bases from J; junction bases left unmatched: 7. DNA for the CDR3: TGTGCCAGCAGCCTGACAGGGGGCCTTACTAACTATGGCTACACCTTC. Translation gives CASSLTGGLTNYGYTF.

The chain couples TRBV7-6 to TRBJ2-5; 12 nucleotides match TRBD2. The CDR3 loop spans 15 amino acids. Unmatched junction bases numbered 5, after V lost 4 bases and J lost 5 bases. Germline CDR1 SGHVS, CDR2 FNYEAQ. CDR3 sequence reads: CASSSLAGGPETQYF. The CDR3, as DNA: TGTGCCAGCAGCTCGCTAGCGGGGGGGCCCGAGACCCAGTACTTC.

This chain uses TRBV5-1 with TRBJ1-5; TRBD1 agrees at 10 bases. The CDR3 runs 15 residues. Germline V gene sequence: CDR1 SGHRS, CDR2 YFSETQ. After removal of 3 bases from V and 6 bases from J, the junction contained 6 bases not matched to a gene. DNA for the CDR3: TGCGCCAGCAGCTCGACAGGGGGCGGGAGTCAGCCCCAGCATTTT. Protein sequence: CASSSTGGGSQPQHF.

This chain connects TRBV6-2 or TRBV6-3 to TRBJ2-1; possible D gene TRBD2, 6 bases. The CDR3 contains 13 residues. In germline, CDR1 is MNHEY, CDR2 SVGEGT. Trimming stripped 0 bases from V and 12 bases from J, with 12 bases between. CDR3 sequence: CASSYSEGRGQFF. CDR3 in DNA: TGTGCCAGCAGTTACTCCGAAGGGCGGGGGCAGTTCTTC.

The chain carries TRBV30 and TRBJ1-5; TRBD1 is a possible D gene (5 bases). Germline CDR1 is GTSNPN and CDR2 is SVGIG (reference sequence). V was pared by 2 bases and J by 7 bases, with 12 bases between. The CDR3 covers 13 residues. The chain's CDR3 is CAWSFGQGQPQHF. CDR3 nucleotides: TGTGCCTGGAGTTTTGGGCAGGGACAGCCCCAGCATTTT.

The rearrangement uses TRBV19 and TRBJ2-2, with 11 bases fitting TRBD1. Germline V gene data show CDR1 as LNHDA and CDR2 as SQIVND (reference sequence). After removal of 8 bases from V and 7 bases from J, the junction contained 6 bases not matched to a gene. The CDR3 runs to 14 residues. Here the CDR3 DNA reads TGTGCCAGTCTACGGACAGGGGGCAGCGGGGAGCTGTTTTTT. This codes for CASLRTGGSGELFF.

The chain carries TRBV24-1 and TRBJ1-6; D unclear. V shed 1 base and J shed 10 bases, with 13 bases lying between them. CDR3 length equals 15 residues. From germline, CDR1 is KGHDR and CDR2 SFDVKD. The CDR3 protein is CATSDLIGGPSPLHF. The CDR3 DNA is TGTGCCACCAGTGATTTAATCGGCGGCCCGTCACCCCTCCACTTT.

The chain joins TRBV5-5 to TRBJ1-5, with 8 positions matching TRBD1. V was clipped by 3 bases and J by 5 bases; unmatched bases: 7. CDR3 length: 15 residues. Germline assignment: CDR1 SGHKS and CDR2 YYEKEE (reference sequence). The CDR3 sequence: CASSSGTGLYQPQHF. The CDR3 nucleotides are TGTGCCAGCAGCTCCGGGACAGGACTGTATCAGCCCCAGCATTTT. Variable domain in full (rest from reference TRBV5-5 and TRBJ1-5): DAGVTQSPTHLIKTRGQQVTLRCSPISGHKSVSWYQQVLGQGPQFIFQYYEKEERGRGNFPDRFSARQFPNYSSELNVNALLLGDSALYLCASSSGTGLYQPQHFGDGTRLSIL.

The chain couples TRBV7-3 to TRBJ2-5; TRBD2 matches at 15 bases. The CDR3 runs 17 residues. The junction had 5 bases not matched to a gene; V was cut back by 4 bases and J by 2 bases. Germline V gives CDR1 SGHTA, CDR2 FQGTGA. The CDR3 DNA reads as TGTGCCAGCAGCTCGGGACTAGCGGGGGGACCACAAGAGACCCAGTACTTC. This gives the protein CASSSGLAGGPQETQYF.

There are a few counts of this clone. The chain couples TRBV7-8 to TRBJ2-7; TRBD1 matches 8 bases. Losses at the gene ends were 7 bases for V and 3 bases for J; bases not matched to a gene: 8. This CDR3 has 14 residues. Germline loops: CDR1 SGHVS, CDR2 FQNEAQ. CDR3 protein: CASTFRGQDYEQYF. The CDR3 DNA is TGTGCCAGCACCTTCAGGGGACAGGACTACGAGCAGTACTTC.

The gene calls are TRBV28 and TRBJ2-1; 8 bases are shared with TRBD1. CDR1 and CDR2 (germline): MDHEN, SYDVKM. CDR3 size: 15 residues. Trimming at V came to 4 bases and at J to 0 bases, leaving 2 bases not matched to a gene. CDR3 coding DNA: TGTGCCAGCAGTTCGACAGGGGTCTCCTACAATGAGCAGTTCTTC. It translates to CASSSTGVSYNEQFF.

The chain joins TRBV4-1 to TRBJ2-1; D may be TRBD2 (6 bases). V was trimmed by 0 bases and J by 8 bases, leaving 20 bases between them. CDR3 length equals 17 residues. Germline CDR1 and CDR2: MGHRA and YSYEKL. This CDR3 reads CASSQEVRDWAGHEQFF. CDR3 DNA sequence: TGCGCCAGCAGCCAAGAAGTCCGGGACTGGGCCGGCCATGAGCAGTTCTTC.